Below, 29 T cell receptor beta chains from the same sample are listed, as sequenced in a study of T cell changes during pregnancy in multiple sclerosis (dated by TCRdb to about 2019). The library was generated by the immunoSEQ multiplex PCR assay. TCRdb's version of the immuneACCESS table is confined to in-frame rearrangements and falls short of the full clone set. An unresolved V gene accounts for under half of the shortfall where checked; the remainder is of unknown origin. The sample table lists under 45,000 clones, roughly 90% of them with a count of one. The top ten hold around 6.3% of the sample. The sample in question was CD8+ T cells from peripheral blood mononuclear cells, obtained in the third trimester of pregnancy. Every receptor here comes from a female donor with multiple sclerosis, enrolled in a pregnancy study.

J is TRBJ2-7 and V is TRBV11-2, with D possibly TRBD2 on 5 matching bases. CDR3 length: 13 residues. Germline V lookup: CDR1 SGHAT, CDR2 FQNNGV. The V and J ends lost 5 bases and 2 bases respectively, with 10 bases between them. CDR3: CASSPGTTYEQYF. In nucleotides, the CDR3 is TGTGCCAGCAGCCCGGGAACAACCTACGAGCAGTACTTC.

This clone is a singleton in its sample. The V and J genes are TRBV27 and TRBJ2-3; 10 nucleotides match TRBD2. Germline loops: CDR1 MNHEY, CDR2 SMNVEV (reference sequence). CDR3 size: 17 residues. The trim removed 3 bases at V and 6 bases at J, leaving 12 bases unmatched. The CDR3 DNA reads as TGTGCCAGCAGTTTCATATCTAGCGGGGGTCCGCTGGATACGCAGTATTTT. The encoded protein is CASSFISSGGPLDTQYF.

The genes are TRBV27 and TRBJ2-7; the D gene is possibly TRBD1 (5 bases). Germline V gene lookup returns CDR1 MNHEY and CDR2 SMNVEV (reference sequence). This CDR3 region has 15 residues. Trimming stripped 5 bases from V and 4 bases from J, with 18 bases between. CDR3 region: CASSPRQSFFYEQYF. Written as DNA, the CDR3 is TGTGCCAGCAGTCCCAGACAGAGTTTTTTTTACGAGCAGTACTTC.

The chain employs TRBV28 and TRBJ2-7, with D perhaps matching TRBD1 (6 bases). Trimming took 7 bases from V and 3 from J, leaving 13 bases between them. From germline, CDR1 is MDHEN and CDR2 SYDVKM. The CDR3 covers 13 residues. CDR3 in amino acids: CASTNRVDYEQYF. CDR3 sequence (DNA): TGTGCCAGCACCAACAGGGTGGACTACGAGCAGTACTTC.

The J gene is TRBJ2-7, the V gene TRBV10-3; 9 bases align to TRBD1. V lost 7 bases to trimming and J lost 1 base; unmatched junction nucleotides: 5. This CDR3 is built from 14 residues. Germline-derived CDR1 and CDR2 are ENHRY and SYGVKD. CDR3 residues: CAITLGQGSYEQYF. The CDR3 coding sequence is TGTGCCATCACCCTGGGACAGGGTTCCTACGAGCAGTACTTC.

This chain joins TRBV11-3 and TRBJ2-1, with 11 nucleotides matching TRBD1. Unmatched junction bases numbered 3, after V lost 5 bases and J lost 3 bases. The CDR3 consists of 15 residues. CDR1 is SGHNT and CDR2 is YENEEA in the germline V gene. The CDR3 here is CASSKDRGHYNEQFF. CDR3 coding DNA: TGTGCCAGCAGCAAGGACAGGGGGCACTACAATGAGCAGTTCTTC.

The CDR3 loop is CASGGGYEQYF. DNA for the CDR3: TGTGCCAGCGGTGGCGGGTACGAGCAGTACTTC. This rearrangement joins TRBV6-6 to TRBJ2-7, with a weak D call TRBD2 (5 bases). V lost 8 bases to trimming and J lost 4 bases, with 9 bases between them. This CDR3 region has 11 residues. Germline values: CDR1 MNHNY, CDR2 SVGAGI (reference sequence).

This sequence joins TRBV7-9 and TRBJ2-5; 9 bases are shared with TRBD1. The CDR3 is 14 amino acids. V shed 5 bases, J shed 3 bases, and the junction held 4 bases outside the gene matches. The germline V gene encodes CDR1 SEHNR and CDR2 FQNEAQ (reference sequence). The CDR3, as DNA: TGTGCCAGCAGCCCTCGGACAGGGGAAGAGACCCAGTACTTC. Translated, it gives CASSPRTGEETQYF.

This rearrangement joins TRBV28 to TRBJ2-3; TRBD1 agrees at 7 bases. Germline trimming cut 5 bases from V and 2 bases from J; bases unmatched to any gene: 10. The CDR3 is 16 amino acids. Germline V gene sequence: CDR1 MDHEN, CDR2 SYDVKM. Here the CDR3 DNA reads TGTGCCAGCAGTCCCACCTGGGACAGATACACAGATACGCAGTATTTT. Translating gives CASSPTWDRYTDTQYF.

The genes are TRBV6-5 and TRBJ1-4; D remains unclear. V was cut by 0 bases and J by 0 bases, with 5 bases left in between. The CDR3 length is 15 residues. Germline-derived CDR1 and CDR2 are MNHEY and SVGAGI. The CDR3 loop reads CASSYSIATNEKLFF. The CDR3 DNA reads as TGTGCCAGCAGTTACTCGATAGCAACTAATGAAAAACTGTTTTTT.

This clone was detected a few times. V usage is TRBV28 and J usage is TRBJ1-1; D uncertain. V dropped 6 bases and J dropped 1 base, with 6 bases sitting between them. The CDR3 contains 12 residues. CDR1 MDHEN and CDR2 SYDVKM come from the germline V gene. For the CDR3, the DNA is TGTGCCAGCAGAAGAGGGAACACTGAAGCTTTCTTT. It codes for CASRRGNTEAFF.

This chain links TRBV2 with TRBJ1-1; D remains unclear. The CDR3 spans 17 residues. Germline lookup yields CDR1 SNHLY and CDR2 FYNNEI. Trimming shortened V by 8 bases and J by 0 bases, and 22 bases separated the two germline ends. In DNA form, the CDR3 reads TGTGCCAGCCTACCCCTCCCGACCGGGTTTGTGAACACTGAAGCTTTCTTT. This encodes CASLPLPTGFVNTEAFF.

The table lists this clone with many counts. The rearrangement links TRBV7-3 to TRBJ2-1; 10 nucleotides match TRBD2. With 2 bases clipped from V and 4 bases from J, the junction kept 2 bases outside the gene matches. The CDR3 length is 15 residues. Germline V CDR1 and CDR2: SGHTA, FQGTGA. CDR3 in DNA: TGTGCCAGCAGCTTACAAGCGGGGGGGTACAATGAGCAGTTCTTC. It encodes CASSLQAGGYNEQFF.

The gene calls are TRBV5-1 and TRBJ1-6; no firm D call. V lost 1 base, J lost 8 bases, and 7 bases lay in between. Germline values: CDR1 SGHRS, CDR2 YFSETQ. This CDR3 comprises 13 residues. This CDR3 is CASSLSRDSPLHF. The CDR3 DNA is TGCGCCAGCAGCTTGTCGCGAGATTCACCCCTCCACTTT.

The chain combines TRBV27 with TRBJ1-2; TRBD1 matches 10 bases. The V gene end was trimmed by 7 bases and the J gene end by 11 bases; junction bases not matched to a gene: 16. This CDR3 spans 15 amino acids. The germline V gene encodes CDR1 MNHEY and CDR2 SMNVEV (reference sequence). CDR3 residues: CASMSAGTGDRGYTF. DNA of the CDR3: TGTGCCAGCATGTCAGCCGGGACAGGGGACAGGGGATACACCTTC.

The rearrangement joins TRBV28 to TRBJ2-7, with TRBD1 matching 7 bases. CDR1 MDHEN and CDR2 SYDVKM come from the germline V gene. This CDR3 contains 14 residues. Trimming removed 1 base from V and 6 bases from J; junction bases left unmatched: 6. CDR3 coding DNA: TGTGCCAGCAGTTTATATGAGGGGGCTGGCGAGCAGTACTTC. It encodes CASSLYEGAGEQYF.

J is TRBJ1-1 and V is TRBV2; TRBD1 might be the D (6 bases). This CDR3 has 16 amino acids. Germline V lookup: CDR1 SNHLY, CDR2 FYNNEI. The ends were cut back, 5 bases at V and 0 bases at J, with 16 bases in the middle. Here the CDR3 reads CASSKDGTPLNTEAFF. The CDR3 bases are TGTGCCAGCAGTAAAGACGGGACACCATTGAACACTGAAGCTTTCTTT.

J is TRBJ2-5 and V is TRBV5-1, with TRBD1 matching over 9 bases. Germline CDR1 is SGHRS and CDR2 is YFSETQ. The CDR3 length is 18 residues. The junction had 10 bases not matched to a gene; V was cut back by 0 bases and J by 1 base. The DNA for the CDR3 is TGCGCCAGCAGCTTGGGCCGGGACAGGGTAGGAGTCCAAGAGACCCAGTACTTC. This codes for CASSLGRDRVGVQETQYF. Variable domain in full (rest from reference TRBV5-1 and TRBJ2-5): KAGVTQTPRYLIKTRGQQVTLSCSPISGHRSVSWYQQTPGQGLQFLFEYFSETQRNKGNFPGRFSGRQFSNSRSEMNVSTLELGDSALYLCASSLGRDRVGVQETQYFGPGTRLLVL.

The chain has TRBV28 and TRBJ2-4, with TRBD2 as a possible D gene (6 bases). This CDR3 spans 13 amino acids. Trimming cost V 8 bases and J 6 bases, with 14 bases left between them. CDR1 is MDHEN, CDR2 SYDVKM, per germline. CDR3 bases: TGTGCCAGCCGTGACCCCGGGAGAAACATTCAGTACTTC. This sequence encodes CASRDPGRNIQYF.

Only one count was recorded for this clone. V usage is TRBV7-9 and J usage is TRBJ1-1; D uncertain. The germline CDR1 and CDR2 sequences are SEHNR and FQNEAQ (reference sequence). This CDR3 region has 13 residues. Trimming left V 8 bases short and J 2 bases short, with 12 bases between. CDR3: CASLPRGNTEAFF. As DNA, the CDR3 is TGTGCCAGCCTACCTCGGGGAAACACTGAAGCTTTCTTT.

V usage is TRBV18 and J usage is TRBJ2-1; D gene unclear. With 0 bases removed from V and 5 bases from J, the gap between germline ends came to 11 bases. The CDR3 consists of 15 residues. CDR1 and CDR2 from the germline V gene are KGHSH and LQKENI. The CDR3 bases are TGTGCCAGCTCACCACCTGTACGCGGTAACAATGAGCAGTTCTTC. It specifies CASSPPVRGNNEQFF.

The chain combines TRBV7-9 with TRBJ1-1; D is perhaps TRBD1 (6 bases). Per germline, CDR1 SEHNR and CDR2 FQNEAQ (reference sequence). This CDR3 region has 14 residues. The germline V and J ends were trimmed by 5 bases and 1 base, with 11 bases remaining between them. The chain's CDR3 is CASSVTGTNTEAFF. Here the CDR3 DNA reads TGTGCCAGCAGCGTTACAGGGACGAACACTGAAGCTTTCTTT.

J is TRBJ2-1 and V is TRBV18; TRBD2 aligns across 7 bases. Germline V gene sequence: CDR1 KGHSH, CDR2 LQKENI. V shed 8 bases and J 8 bases; nucleotides not matched to a gene: 6. This CDR3 is 12 amino acids long. The CDR3 loop is CASDGEGDEQFF. The CDR3 DNA reads TGTGCCAGCGACGGGGAGGGAGATGAGCAGTTCTTC. Supplemented by reference TRBV18 and TRBJ2-1, the full variable domain reads NAGVMQNPRHLVRRRGQEARLRCSPMKGHSHVYWYRQLPEEGLKFMVYLQKENIIDESGMPKERFSAEFPKEGPSILRIQQVVRGDSAAYFCASDGEGDEQFFGPGTRLTVL.

The chain is built from TRBV5-1 and TRBJ1-1; D not resolved. The germline gives CDR1 SGHRS, CDR2 YFSETQ. This CDR3 has 12 amino acids. Trimming left V 4 bases short and J 4 bases short, with 8 bases between. In DNA, the CDR3 is TGCGCCAGCAGCCTTACTAGCACTGAAGCTTTCTTT. This sequence encodes CASSLTSTEAFF.

The chain carries TRBV7-6 and TRBJ2-3, with 7 positions matching TRBD2. V gave up 1 base and J gave up 0 bases; unmatched junction bases: 7. Germline assignment: CDR1 SGHVS and CDR2 FNYEAQ. The CDR3 is 17 amino acids. The CDR3 nucleotides are TGTGCCAGCAGCTTAGAGTGGGGCGGGGGAAGCACAGATACGCAGTATTTT. The encoded protein is CASSLEWGGGSTDTQYF.

This chain uses TRBV19 with TRBJ1-6, with 7 bases identical to TRBD1. The CDR3 has 14 residues. J was trimmed by 8 bases and V by 6 bases; bases with no gene match: 7. Germline loops: CDR1 LNHDA, CDR2 SQIVND (reference sequence). CDR3 loop: CASSDTGVDSPLHF. CDR3 DNA sequence: TGTGCCAGTAGCGATACAGGGGTCGATTCACCCCTCCACTTT.

The table lists this clone with a count of one. The chain is built from TRBV5-1 and TRBJ2-1, with D tentatively TRBD2 (6 bases). Germline values: CDR1 SGHRS, CDR2 YFSETQ. The CDR3 spans 17 residues. V lost 0 bases and J lost 8, with 21 bases in between. CDR3 region: CASSLDLAEPTFDEQFF. In nucleotides, the CDR3 is TGCGCCAGCAGCTTGGATTTAGCGGAGCCGACCTTCGATGAGCAGTTCTTC.

This chain connects TRBV28 to TRBJ1-2; no clear D. The CDR3 has 17 amino acids. Trimming removed 5 bases from V and 2 bases from J, with 21 bases in between. Germline V CDR1 and CDR2: MDHEN, SYDVKM. The CDR3 nucleotides are TGTGCCAGCAGTCAAGGCCCGGGATTAGGGTTAAACTATGGCTACACCTTC. This gives the protein CASSQGPGLGLNYGYTF.

This clone has just a few counts. The rearrangement joins TRBV11-3 to TRBJ1-1; D is undetermined. V was shortened by 3 bases and J by 0 bases, with 11 bases between the two germline ends. This CDR3 is 15 amino acids long. Germline values: CDR1 SGHNT, CDR2 YENEEA. The CDR3 sequence: CASSFKIQLNTEAFF. CDR3 DNA: TGTGCCAGCAGCTTTAAAATTCAGTTGAACACTGAAGCTTTCTTT.